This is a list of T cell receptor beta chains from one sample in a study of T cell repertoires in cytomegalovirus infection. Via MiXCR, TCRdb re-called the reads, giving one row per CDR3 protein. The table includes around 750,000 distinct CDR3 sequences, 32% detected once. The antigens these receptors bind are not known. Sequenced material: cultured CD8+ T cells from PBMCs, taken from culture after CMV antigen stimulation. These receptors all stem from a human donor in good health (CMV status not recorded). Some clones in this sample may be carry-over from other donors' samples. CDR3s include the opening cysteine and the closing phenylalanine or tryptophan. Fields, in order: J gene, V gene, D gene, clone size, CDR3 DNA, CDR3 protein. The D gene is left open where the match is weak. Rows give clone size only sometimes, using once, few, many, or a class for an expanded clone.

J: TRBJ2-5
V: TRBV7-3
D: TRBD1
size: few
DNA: TGTGCCAGCAGCTTAACGGTTCCGGGACAGGGTTTGGAGACCCAGTACTTC
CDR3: CASSLTVPGQGLETQYF

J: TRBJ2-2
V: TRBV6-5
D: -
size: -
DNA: TGTGCCAGCAGTTACTCGGGGGGCCAGAACACCGGGGAGCTGTTTTTT
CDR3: CASSYSGGQNTGELFF

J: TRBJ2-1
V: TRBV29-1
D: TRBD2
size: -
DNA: TGCAGCGTTGAAGTGCGGGGGGGTCAGTTCTTC
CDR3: CSVEVRGGQFF

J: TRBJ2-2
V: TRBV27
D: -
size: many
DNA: TGTGCCAGCAGTTTATCGGGCGGGGAGCTGTTTTTT
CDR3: CASSLSGGELFF

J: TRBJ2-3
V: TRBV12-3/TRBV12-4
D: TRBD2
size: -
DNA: TGTGCCAGCAGTTTCCGCGGGGGGGAAGATACGCAGTATTTT
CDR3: CASSFRGGEDTQYF

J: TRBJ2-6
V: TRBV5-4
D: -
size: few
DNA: TGTGCCAGCAGCTTTTTTTCAGGGGCCGCCCCTCCTGGGGCCAACGTCCTGACTTTC
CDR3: CASSFFSGAAPPGANVLTF

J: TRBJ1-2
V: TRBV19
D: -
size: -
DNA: TGTGCCAGTAGTATTTGGACAGAAAACAACTATGGCTACACCTTC
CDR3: CASSIWTENNYGYTF

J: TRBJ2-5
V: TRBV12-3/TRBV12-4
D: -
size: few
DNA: TGTGCCAGCAGTTTAATGGTCTCGTGGGAAGAGACCCAGTACTTC
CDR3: CASSLMVSWEETQYF

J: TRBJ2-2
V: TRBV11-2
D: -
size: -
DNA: TGTGCCAGCAGCTTATTTTTCCAGGGAAACACCGGGGAGCTGTTTTTT
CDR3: CASSLFFQGNTGELFF

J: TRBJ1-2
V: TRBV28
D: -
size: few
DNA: TGTGCCAGCAGTCCCGATGGAACCTATGGCTACACCTTC
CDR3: CASSPDGTYGYTF

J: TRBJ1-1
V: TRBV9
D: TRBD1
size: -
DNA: TGTGCCAGCAGCTCGATGACAGGGGGGAACACTGAAGCTTTCTTT
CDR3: CASSSMTGGNTEAFF

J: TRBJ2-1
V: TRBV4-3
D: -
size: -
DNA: TGCGCCAGCAGCCGTACGGGAACGGGATATGGCAATGAGCAGTTCTTC
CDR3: CASSRTGTGYGNEQFF

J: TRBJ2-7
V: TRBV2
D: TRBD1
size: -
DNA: TGTGCCAGCAGTGGGACAGGGGGGGATCACGAGCAGTACTTC
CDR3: CASSGTGGDHEQYF